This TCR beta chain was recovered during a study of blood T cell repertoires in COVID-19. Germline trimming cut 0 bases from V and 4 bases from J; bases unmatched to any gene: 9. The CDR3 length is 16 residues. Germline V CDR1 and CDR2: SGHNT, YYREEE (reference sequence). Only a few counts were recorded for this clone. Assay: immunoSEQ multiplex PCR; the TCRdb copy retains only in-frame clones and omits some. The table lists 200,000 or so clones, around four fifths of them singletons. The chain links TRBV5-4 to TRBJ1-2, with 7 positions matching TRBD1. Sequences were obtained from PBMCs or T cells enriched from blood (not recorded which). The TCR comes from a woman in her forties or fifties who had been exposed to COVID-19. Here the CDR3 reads CASSLATGAGVYGYTF. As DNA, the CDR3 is TGTGCCAGCAGCTTGGCAACAGGGGCCGGGGTCTATGGCTACACCTTC.